The 3 T cell receptor beta chains given below trace back to one sample, sequenced in a study of OX40 agonist ivuxolimab in advanced cancers. Libraries were prepared through the immunoSEQ multiplex PCR assay. TCRdb's version of the immuneACCESS table is confined to in-frame rearrangements and falls short of the full clone set. An unresolved V gene accounts for under half of the shortfall where checked; the remainder is of unknown origin. The sample table holds around 89,000 clones, of which more than 75% were seen once. The top ten clones comprise approximately 0.7% of the sample. The sample in question was CD4+ or CD8+ T cells sorted from blood, obtained in a trial of the OX40 agonist ivuxolimab. These receptors came from an adult with an advanced solid tumor such as melanoma, head and neck, liver or kidney cancer.

The chain has TRBV6-6 and TRBJ2-4; either TRBD1 or TRBD2 may supply D (7 bases each). Germline V gene data show CDR1 as MNHNY and CDR2 as SVGAGI (reference sequence). V was trimmed by 7 bases and J by 6 bases, leaving 13 bases between them. The CDR3 length is 13 residues. CDR3 coding DNA: TGTGCCAGCAAGCCAGGGGGGGGAAACATTCAGTACTTC. Its translation: CASKPGGGNIQYF.

The chain links TRBV6-5 to TRBJ2-2; tentatively, D is TRBD1 or TRBD2 (6 bases each). CDR1 and CDR2 from the germline V gene are MNHEY and SVGAGI. V was clipped by 7 bases and J by 2 bases, with 11 bases between them. There are 14 residues in the CDR3. CDR3 protein: CASKGGFNTGELFF. The CDR3 DNA sequence: TGTGCCAGCAAGGGGGGCTTTAACACCGGGGAGCTGTTTTTT.

The chain couples TRBV27 to TRBJ1-5; 10 nucleotides agree with TRBD1. The CDR3 runs 13 residues. After removal of 6 bases from V and 6 bases from J, the junction contained 2 bases not matched to a gene. CDR1 and CDR2 (germline): MNHEY, SMNVEV (reference sequence). CDR3 bases: TGTGCCAGCAGGGGACAGGGGTTTCAGCCCCAGCATTTT. It yields the protein CASRGQGFQPQHF.